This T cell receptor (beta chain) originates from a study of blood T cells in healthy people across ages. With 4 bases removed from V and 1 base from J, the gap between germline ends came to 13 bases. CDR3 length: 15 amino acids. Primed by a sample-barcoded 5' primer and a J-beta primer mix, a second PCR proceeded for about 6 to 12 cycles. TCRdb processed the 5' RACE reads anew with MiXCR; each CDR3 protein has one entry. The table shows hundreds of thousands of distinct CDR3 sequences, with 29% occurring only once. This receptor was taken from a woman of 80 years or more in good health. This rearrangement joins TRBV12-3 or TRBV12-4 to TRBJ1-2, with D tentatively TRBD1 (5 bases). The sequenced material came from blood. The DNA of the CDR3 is TGTGCCAGCAGTTCCCCGGGACGGATTAACTATGGCTACACCTTC. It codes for CASSSPGRINYGYTF.